The present TCR beta chain was sequenced within a study of CD8+ T cells in alopecia areata (dated by TCRdb to about 2018). For the study in its entirety: Treated patients were enrolled in an open-label pilot trial of oral tofacitinib at 5 to 10 mg twice daily for moderate-to-severe alopecia areata. Tofacitinib was given for 6 to 18 months, followed by 6 months of follow-up off drug to assess delayed response and recurrence. The SALT score, which quantifies the percentage of affected scalp surface area, was used to measure disease severity in treated patients. In both human patients and the C3H/HeJ mouse model, the study applied high-throughput TCRbeta sequencing to look at T cell clonal expansion in alopecia areata. On the human side, TCRbeta sequencing was run on scalp tissue and on sorted CD4+ and CD8+ peripheral blood T cells from healthy controls and from alopecia areata patients with either patchy or totalis/universalis disease. Patients on tofacitinib were biopsied at baseline and after 4 and 24 weeks of treatment, and several of the patients also had a later scalp biopsy. Scalp clonality was compared among normal scalp (n=4), patchy alopecia areata scalp (n=8), and alopecia totalis/universalis scalp (n=8). RNA was extracted with the PAXgene miRNA kit for fixed scalp, the miRNeasy kit for PBMCs, and the RNeasy kit for mouse skin. TCRbeta CDR3 regions were amplified by immunoSEQ multiplex PCR with 35 Vbeta forward and 13 Jbeta reverse primers. What the authors observed across the whole study: The treated cohort was small, with a single nonresponder, so links between baseline CD8+ expansion and response need larger studies. With tofacitinib, both scalp clonality and the number of expanded CD8+ clones among the top 100 scalp clones went down significantly. Resident alphabeta T cells in normal human skin are also sequenced, complicating scalp TCR repertoire analysis, unlike mouse skin dominated by gammadelta T cells. Compared with normal scalp, lesional scalp, particularly in alopecia totalis/universalis, had higher clonality and more expanded CD8+ clones, which suggests antigenic drive. During tofacitinib treatment, many expanded lesional clones remained in scalp and blood, and this persistence may partly explain relapse after treatment is stopped. Compared with mice, TCR sequences shared between patients were less clear, possibly partly because of HLA diversity across the patient population.

Libraries were made using the immunoSEQ multiplex PCR assay. For TCR sequencing, RNA was extracted from every sample and reverse transcribed into cDNA to serve as template. SuperScript III was used to make first-strand cDNA, primed with a 2:1 mix of oligo-dT and random hexamers. A synthetic immune receptor repertoire was used to measure amplification bias, and any remaining bias was corrected computationally. Under the source paper's analysis protocol: Raw reads were preprocessed to remove errors, and CDR3 was defined according to IMGT conventions as the region from the conserved cysteine to phenylalanine. Clonality was computed as 1 minus the Shannon entropy, with the entropy normalized by log2 of the number of productive unique TCRs. CD4 or CD8 identity of scalp clones was inferred by cross-referencing scalp TCRbeta sequences with sorted blood CD4 and CD8 repertoires. TCRdb's version of the immuneACCESS table is confined to in-frame rearrangements and falls short of the full clone set. An unresolved V gene accounts for under half of the shortfall where checked; the remainder is of unknown origin. Clone size and V and J calls were adopted from that table, with D and trimming inferred from the DNA. The sample table records roughly 100,000 clones; over 75% of these occur just once. The ten largest clones add up to 11% of the sample.

Points on this clone: This receptor's antigen is unknown. No base quality information exists; no much larger clone differs at one position.

The treatment or condition label, read with the paper, signifies: oral pan-JAK inhibitor, 5-10 mg twice daily. Peripheral blood and lesional scalp punch biopsies were obtained from patients with alopecia areata. PBMCs were separated by density centrifugation and stained for CD3, CD4 and CD8, after which CD4+ and CD8+ T cells were sorted on a FACSAria. Spanning cysteine to phenylalanine, the CDR3 consists of 15 amino acids. Kept here is only the CDR3 DNA, which spans 45 bases and is read in frame from base 1. A distance of 10 bases separates the germline ends of V and J, which lose 2 bases and 0 bases respectively. The germline V gene provides CDR1 MNHEY and CDR2 SVGAGI.

The sequences come from CD8+ T cells sorted from blood, collected around week 31, from a patient treated with tofacitinib. This receptor was obtained from a human donor with alopecia areata. The chain is assembled from TRBV6-5 and TRBJ1-1; TRBD1 is a weak D gene call, 5 bases matching. CDR3 loop: CASSYGAPMNTEAFF. DNA sequence: TGTGCCAGCAGTTACGGGGCACCTATGAACACTGAAGCTTTCTTT.